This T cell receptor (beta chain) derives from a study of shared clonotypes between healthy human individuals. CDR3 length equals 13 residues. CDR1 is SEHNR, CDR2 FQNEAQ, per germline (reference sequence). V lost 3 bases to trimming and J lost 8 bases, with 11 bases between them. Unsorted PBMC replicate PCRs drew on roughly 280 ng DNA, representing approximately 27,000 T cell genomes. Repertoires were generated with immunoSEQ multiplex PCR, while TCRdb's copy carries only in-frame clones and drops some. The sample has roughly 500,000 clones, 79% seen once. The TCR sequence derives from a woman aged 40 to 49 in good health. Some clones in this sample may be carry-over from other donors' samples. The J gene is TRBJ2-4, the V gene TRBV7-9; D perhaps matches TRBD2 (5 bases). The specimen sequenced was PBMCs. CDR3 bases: TGTGCCAGCAGCTTCTCCGGGGTTGACATTCAGTACTTC. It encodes CASSFSGVDIQYF.